The 8 T cell receptor beta chains below come from one sample, sequenced in a study of Ad26.COV2.S vaccination and SARS-CoV-2 variants. The treatment denotes: some 20 received Ad26.COV2.S at low or high dose, single or two shots; 5 received placebo; per-sample allocation not given. Samples were taken on day 63 after the first vaccine or placebo injection. Sequencing was performed with immunoSEQ multiplex PCR; in TCRdb, only in-frame clones are kept and a portion is missing. Among about 680,000 clones listed, around 92% were seen once. The starting material was peripheral blood, obtained in a trial of Ad26.COV2.S vaccine versus placebo. The receptors derive from a person aged 18 to 59 who received the Ad26.COV2.S COVID-19 vaccine or a placebo.

This clone appeared once. The chain carries TRBV25-1 and TRBJ1-1; D is unclear. V was clipped by 4 bases and J by 5 bases, with 11 bases between them. The CDR3 is made up of 13 amino acids. Germline V lookup: CDR1 MGHDK, CDR2 SYGVNS. CDR3 coding DNA: TGTGCCAGCAGTGGGCAGCCCGGGACTGAAGCTTTCTTT. It specifies CASSGQPGTEAFF.

This chain connects TRBV7-9 to TRBJ2-3; no clear D. Germline V CDR1 and CDR2: SEHNR, FQNEAQ (reference sequence). The CDR3 totals 14 residues. Between the trimmed V and J ends, which lost 1 base and 0 bases, there was a span of 5 bases. As DNA, the CDR3 is TGTGCCAGCAGCTTAGGGAGCAGCACAGATACGCAGTATTTT. Its translation is CASSLGSSTDTQYF.

This sequence joins TRBV18 and TRBJ2-3; D perhaps matches TRBD2 (6 bases). Germline CDR1 and CDR2: KGHSH and LQKENI. This CDR3 region has 16 residues. V gave up 3 bases and J gave up 6 bases, with 19 bases separating them. CDR3 coding DNA: TGTGCCAGCTCACCGACCCACAGCTTCAGCGGGGATACGCAGTATTTT. Translated, it gives CASSPTHSFSGDTQYF. The full variable domain, completed using reference TRBV18 and TRBJ2-3, is NAGVMQNPRHLVRRRGQEARLRCSPMKGHSHVYWYRQLPEEGLKFMVYLQKENIIDESGMPKERFSAEFPKEGPSILRIQQVVRGDSAAYFCASSPTHSFSGDTQYFGPGTRLTVL.

A single count supports this clone. The gene calls are TRBV5-1 and TRBJ2-2; 10 bases line up with TRBD1. The V segment lost 2 bases and the J segment 3 bases; nucleotides outside the gene matches: 4. The CDR3 extends over 16 amino acids. In germline, CDR1 is SGHRS, CDR2 YFSETQ. The CDR3 sequence: CASSLMGTGDTGELFF. Here the CDR3 DNA reads TGCGCCAGCAGCTTAATGGGGACAGGGGACACCGGGGAGCTGTTTTTT.

The chain employs TRBV24-1 and TRBJ2-1; 12 bases line up with TRBD2. Germline assignment: CDR1 KGHDR and CDR2 SFDVKD. The CDR3 spans 18 residues. V lost 3 bases, J lost 13 bases, and 18 bases stayed unmatched. This CDR3 is CATSDTTRSTSGRSYQFF. In nucleotides, the CDR3 is TGTGCCACCAGTGATACTACCCGGTCTACTAGCGGGAGGTCCTACCAGTTCTTC.

The chain employs TRBV18 and TRBJ2-1; D perhaps matches TRBD2 (6 bases). Germline lookup yields CDR1 KGHSH and CDR2 LQKENI. This CDR3 contains 14 residues. V dropped 4 bases and J dropped 8 bases, with 15 bases sitting between them. This chain's CDR3 is CASSLRDSPHEQFF. CDR3 bases: TGTGCCAGCTCACTCCGGGACTCCCCGCATGAGCAGTTCTTC.

The rearrangement uses TRBV4-3 and TRBJ1-1; TRBD1 is a possible D gene (5 bases). CDR3 length equals 15 residues. Germline V gives CDR1 LGHNA, CDR2 YSLEER. V was trimmed by 0 bases and J by 3 bases, leaving 11 bases between them. The CDR3 DNA is TGCGCCAGCAGCCAAGATAATGGAGGGGACACTGAAGCTTTCTTT. The encoded protein is CASSQDNGGDTEAFF.

V and J are TRBV6-5 and TRBJ2-2; TRBD1 might be the D (5 bases). CDR1 and CDR2 (germline): MNHEY, SVGAGI. This CDR3 comprises 16 residues. The germline V and J ends were trimmed by 2 bases and 5 bases, with 15 bases remaining between them. The CDR3 coding sequence is TGTGCCAGCAGTTACGCCCCAAGGGCAGGGACCGGGGAGCTGTTTTTT. Translating gives CASSYAPRAGTGELFF.